The T cell receptor beta chain described here comes from a study of cytomegalovirus exposure and HLA in healthy donors. Study results and caveats: Some TCR beta chains (around 160 of them) were listed as cytomegalovirus-associated.

The CDR3 is made up of 16 amino acids. The germline gives CDR1 MDHEN, CDR2 SYDVKM. J was trimmed by 0 bases and V by 2 bases; bases with no gene match: 6. This PCR relied on a set of 60 Vbeta primers and 13 Jbeta primers. Profiling relied on immunoSEQ multiplex PCR, and the TCRdb table lists in-frame clones only, not all of them. The sample shows approximately 170,000 clones, about 69% of them seen only once. This clone was observed a handful of times. Antigen unknown. The specimen sequenced was PBMCs. The chain links TRBV28 to TRBJ1-1; 7 bases fit TRBD1. This clonotype originated in a man aged 25-45 years in good health and CMV-seropositive. The CDR3 protein is CASSLVAGGVNTEAFF. CDR3 nucleotides: TGTGCCAGCAGTTTAGTTGCAGGGGGAGTGAACACTGAAGCTTTCTTT.